The following is a T cell receptor (beta chain) sequence with its context. The data were taken from a study of blood T cell repertoires in COVID-19. Overall study: COVID-19 samples collected from the United States, Italy and Spain covered acute and convalescent phases. Nucleic acid was either cDNA or gDNA, and it came from T cells, B-cell-depleted T cells, or PBMCs.

Residents of approximately 25 US areas, aged roughly 18 to 89 years, made up the participants. The data were produced by immunoSEQ multiplex PCR, yet TCRdb's version contains in-frame clones alone and is incomplete. The repertoire consists of some 330,000 clones, with roughly 80% occurring once and the leading ten covering less than 6%. Germline CDR1 is LNHNV and CDR2 is YYDKDF (reference sequence). Trimming cost V 0 bases and J 0 bases, with 6 bases left between them. The CDR3 spans 15 residues. The chain combines TRBV15 with TRBJ1-3; D not certain. Sequencing used PBMCs or T cells enriched from blood (not recorded which). The source of this sequence is a woman between 50 and 59 years old who had recovered from COVID-19. The CDR3 DNA reads as TGTGCCACCAGCAGAGATCTAAGCTCTGGAAACACCATATATTTT. Its translation is CATSRDLSSGNTIYF. Combining the CDR3 with reference TRBV15 and TRBJ1-3 gives the whole variable domain DAMVIQNPRYQVTQFGKPVTLSCSQTLNHNVMYWYQQKSSQAPKLLFHYYDKDFNNEADTPDNFQSRRPNTSFCFLDIRSPGLGDTAMYLCATSRDLSSGNTIYFGEGSWLTVV.